The 10 T cell receptor beta chains below all came from one sample that was sequenced in a study of PD-1 blockade in mismatch repair-deficient tumors. Data came from immunoSEQ multiplex PCR; TCRdb stores just in-frame clones and leaves some out. The sample contains some 110,000 clones, over 65% of which appear only once. The sample consisted of peripheral blood, taken approximately 60 weeks after starting pembrolizumab. The source of these receptors is an adult with mismatch repair-deficient cancer.

The genes are TRBV5-6 and TRBJ1-2; TRBD1 aligns across 8 bases. CDR1 SGHDT and CDR2 YYEEEE come from the germline V gene. Germline trimming cut 4 bases from V and 4 bases from J; bases unmatched to any gene: 9. This CDR3 has 15 amino acids. Written as DNA, the CDR3 is TGTGCCAGCAGCCCTCAGGACAGGGACTTCTATGGCTACACCTTC. Encoded protein: CASSPQDRDFYGYTF.

The table lists this clone with a count of one. The CDR3 DNA follows: TGTGCCAGCAGTGAGGGACAGGGTGGCGAGCAGTACTTC. Protein sequence: CASSEGQGGEQYF. This chain joins TRBV2 and TRBJ2-5, with 9 bases matching TRBD1. The J call may not be correct, given that the DNA end is closer to TRBJ2-7. The CDR3 length is 13 residues. Germline values: CDR1 SNHLY, CDR2 FYNNEI.

The V and J genes are TRBV9 and TRBJ2-5; D is undetermined. Trimming pared 4 bases from V and 4 bases from J, leaving 11 bases between. Germline CDR1 reads SGDLS; CDR2 reads YYNGEE. This CDR3 has 13 amino acids. The CDR3 protein is CASSSPTGETQYF. The CDR3 nucleotides read TGTGCCAGCAGCTCACCGACGGGAGAGACCCAGTACTTC.

The V gene is TRBV6-1, the J gene TRBJ1-2; a possible D gene is TRBD1 (5 bases). The CDR3 is 14 amino acids. V dropped 2 bases and J dropped 4 bases, with 11 bases sitting between them. The germline CDR1 and CDR2 sequences are MNHNS and SASEGT. The chain's CDR3 is CASSESSGFYGYTF. CDR3 nucleotide sequence: TGTGCCAGCAGTGAAAGTTCAGGGTTCTATGGCTACACCTTC.

The chain carries TRBV6-5 and TRBJ2-7; D not resolved. This CDR3 region has 15 residues. V gave up 6 bases and J gave up 0 bases, with 15 bases separating them. Per the germline V gene, CDR1 is MNHEY and CDR2 is SVGAGI. The DNA for the CDR3 is TGTGCCAGCAGCCCGGCCCACCCCAGCTCCTACGAGCAGTACTTC. Translation: CASSPAHPSSYEQYF.

This chain joins TRBV27 and TRBJ2-7; D remains ambiguous. The CDR3 spans 12 residues. Trimming removed 4 bases at V and 4 bases at J, with 8 bases between. Germline-derived CDR1 and CDR2 are MNHEY and SMNVEV (reference sequence). The CDR3 sequence: CASSSPTYEQYF. For the CDR3, the DNA is TGTGCCAGCAGTTCCCCGACTTACGAGCAGTACTTC.

The V and J genes are TRBV7-3 and TRBJ2-3; D call uncertain. CDR3 length: 12 residues. Trimming shortened V by 0 bases and J by 6 bases, and 4 bases separated the two germline ends. The V gene's germline CDR1 is SGHTA and CDR2 FQGTGA. The CDR3 nucleotides are TGTGCCAGCAGCTTAACTGGGGATACGCAGTATTTT. It codes for CASSLTGDTQYF.

The J gene is TRBJ1-5, the V gene TRBV4-3; tentative D call: TRBD1 (6 bases). Germline lookup yields CDR1 LGHNA and CDR2 YSLEER. V was pared by 0 bases and J by 2 bases, with 11 bases between. The CDR3 has 16 residues. CDR3 in amino acids: CASSQDGGGRNQPQHF. Here the CDR3 DNA reads TGCGCCAGCAGCCAAGATGGCGGGGGCCGCAATCAGCCCCAGCATTTT.

In its sample, this clone was seen a few times. The V gene is TRBV2, the J gene TRBJ2-7; D perhaps matches TRBD2 (6 bases). Looked up from germline, CDR1 is SNHLY and CDR2 is FYNNEI. The CDR3 contains 12 residues. Trimming pared 11 bases from V and 0 bases from J, leaving 11 bases between. The CDR3 loop reads CAGGTASYEQYF. The CDR3 region has the DNA TGTGCCGGCGGGACGGCCTCCTACGAGCAGTACTTC.

CDR3: CASSRGTSGDTQYF. DNA for the CDR3: TGTGCCAGCAGTCGGGGGACTAGCGGCGATACGCAGTATTTT. The rearrangement links TRBV5-5 to TRBJ2-3; 11 bases match TRBD2. CDR1 and CDR2 from the germline V gene are SGHKS and YYEKEE (reference sequence). The CDR3 sequence is 14 residues long. J gave up 6 bases and V 5 bases, and 5 bases lay outside the gene matches.